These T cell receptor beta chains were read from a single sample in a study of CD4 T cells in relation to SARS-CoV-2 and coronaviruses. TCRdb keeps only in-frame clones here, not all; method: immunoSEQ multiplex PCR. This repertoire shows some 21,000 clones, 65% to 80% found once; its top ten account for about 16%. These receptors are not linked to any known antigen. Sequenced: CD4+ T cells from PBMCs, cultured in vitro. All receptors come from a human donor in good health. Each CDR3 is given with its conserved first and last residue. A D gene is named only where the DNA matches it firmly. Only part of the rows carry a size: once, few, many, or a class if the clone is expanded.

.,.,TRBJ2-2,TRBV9,CASSVVAAGRGELFF,TGTGCCAGCAGCGTAGTTGCGGCTGGTCGCGGGGAGCTGTTTTTT
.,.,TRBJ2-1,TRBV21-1,CASSKQGGEDSYNEQFF,TGTGCCAGCAGCAAACAGGGTGGAGAGGATTCCTACAATGAGCAGTTCTTC
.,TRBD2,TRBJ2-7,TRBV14,CASQLSGRSWKQYF,TGTGCCAGTCAACTTAGCGGGAGGTCGTGGAAGCAGTACTTC
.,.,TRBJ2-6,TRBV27,CASSLSWTWDSGANVLTF,TGTGCCAGCAGTTTATCCTGGACATGGGACTCTGGGGCCAACGTCCTGACTTTC
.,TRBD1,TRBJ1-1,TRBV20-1,CSASTGGAEAFF,TGCAGTGCTAGTACAGGGGGGGCTGAAGCTTTCTTT
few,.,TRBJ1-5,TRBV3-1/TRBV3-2,CASSQELLIGGGQPQHF,TGTGCCAGCAGCCAGGAGTTATTAATTGGGGGAGGGCAGCCCCAGCATTTT
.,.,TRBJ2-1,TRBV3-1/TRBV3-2,CASSPRIYNEQFF,TGTGCCAGCAGCCCCCGGATCTACAATGAGCAGTTCTTC
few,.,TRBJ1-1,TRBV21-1,CASSNWDGQNTEAFF,TGTGCCAGCAGCAACTGGGACGGACAGAACACTGAAGCTTTCTTT
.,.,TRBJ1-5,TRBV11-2,CASSLGFRVSSNQPQHF,TGTGCCAGCAGCTTAGGGTTTCGGGTGAGTAGCAATCAGCCCCAGCATTTT
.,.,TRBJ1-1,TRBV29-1,CSSFAGATEAFF,TGCAGCTCTTTTGCCGGGGCCACTGAAGCTTTCTTT
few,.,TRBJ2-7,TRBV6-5,CASSTHYEQYF,TGTGCCAGCAGTACCCACTACGAGCAGTACTTC
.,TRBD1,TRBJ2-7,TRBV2,CASNVDRGDEQYF,TGTGCCAGCAACGTTGACAGGGGAGACGAGCAGTACTTC
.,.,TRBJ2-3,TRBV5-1,CASSPLSKPSDTQYF,TGCGCCAGCAGCCCGCTGAGCAAGCCGTCAGATACGCAGTATTTT
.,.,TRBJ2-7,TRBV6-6,CASSYSIRLSSYEQYF,TGTGCCAGCAGTTACTCGATTCGGCTCAGCTCCTACGAGCAGTACTTC
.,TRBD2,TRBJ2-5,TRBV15,CATSTLTSNQETQYF,TGTGCCACCAGCACCCTGACTAGCAACCAAGAGACCCAGTACTTC
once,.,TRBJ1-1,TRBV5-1,CASSLSVENTEAFF,TGCGCCAGCAGCTTGTCGGTAGAGAACACTGAAGCTTTCTTT
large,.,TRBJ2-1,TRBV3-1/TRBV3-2,CASSWVLAPNSYNEQFF,TGTGCCAGCAGCTGGGTCTTAGCTCCCAACTCCTACAATGAGCAGTTCTTC
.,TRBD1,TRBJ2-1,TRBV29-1,CSTQGLYNEQFF,TGCAGCACACAGGGGCTTTACAATGAGCAGTTCTTC
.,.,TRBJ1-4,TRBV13,CASSLSSRATNEKLFF,TGTGCCAGCAGCTTATCTTCCAGAGCAACTAATGAAAAACTGTTTTTT
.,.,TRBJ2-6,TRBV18,CASSPISGAGHVLTF,TGTGCCAGCTCACCAATATCTGGTGCAGGGCACGTCCTGACTTTC
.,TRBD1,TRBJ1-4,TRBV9,CASSPLQGMEEKLFF,TGTGCCAGCAGCCCCTTACAGGGGATGGAGGAAAAACTGTTTTTT
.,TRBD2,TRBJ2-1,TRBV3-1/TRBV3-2,CASSAGLAYNEQFF,TGTGCCAGCAGCGCGGGACTAGCTTACAATGAGCAGTTCTTC
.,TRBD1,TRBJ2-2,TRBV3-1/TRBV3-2,CASSQAGTGPTGELFF,TGTGCCAGCAGCCAAGCTGGGACAGGGCCCACCGGGGAGCTGTTTTTT
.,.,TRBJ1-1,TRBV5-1,CASSLDTGGGTEAFF,TGCGCCAGCAGCTTGGACACGGGGGGTGGCACTGAAGCTTTCTTT
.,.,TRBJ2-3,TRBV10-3,CAIRRGRDTDTQYF,TGTGCCATCAGAAGGGGCCGCGACACAGATACGCAGTATTTT
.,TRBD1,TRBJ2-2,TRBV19,CASSIQGAGGELFF,TGTGCCAGTAGTATCCAGGGGGCCGGCGGGGAGCTGTTTTTT
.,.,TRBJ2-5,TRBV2,CASTAGTYQETQYF,TGTGCCAGCACCGCGGGGACCTACCAAGAGACCCAGTACTTC
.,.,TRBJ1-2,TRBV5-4,CASSLAGRDHGYTF,TGTGCCAGCAGCTTGGCCGGAAGGGATCATGGCTACACCTTC
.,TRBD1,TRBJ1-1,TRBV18,CASSPGQGSTEAFF,TGTGCCAGCTCACCCGGACAGGGGTCCACTGAAGCTTTCTTT
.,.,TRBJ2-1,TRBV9,CASTRTQGNEQFF,TGTGCCAGCACCCGGACACAAGGCAATGAGCAGTTCTTC
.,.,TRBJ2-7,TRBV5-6,CASSPRDVLSYEQYF,TGTGCCAGCAGCCCCCGGGACGTCCTCTCCTACGAGCAGTACTTC
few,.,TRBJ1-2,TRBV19,CASSEGRNYGYTF,TGTGCCAGTAGCGAGGGACGGAACTATGGCTACACCTTC
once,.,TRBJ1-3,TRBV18,CASSPYRDGSLGNTIYF,TGTGCCAGCTCACCATACAGGGATGGAAGCCTAGGAAACACCATATATTTT
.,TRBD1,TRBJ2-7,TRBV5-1,CATSPSTGAYEQYF,TGCGCCACTTCTCCCAGCACAGGGGCGTACGAGCAGTACTTC
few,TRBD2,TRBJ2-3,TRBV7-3,CASSPTAGGDTQYF,TGTGCCAGCAGCCCAACGGCGGGGGGAGATACGCAGTATTTT
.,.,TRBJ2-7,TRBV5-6,CASSLITRGYEQYF,TGTGCCAGCAGCTTGATAACGAGAGGCTACGAGCAGTACTTC
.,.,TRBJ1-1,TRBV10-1,CASSGLMNTEAFF,TGCGCCAGCAGTGGGCTCATGAACACTGAAGCTTTCTTT
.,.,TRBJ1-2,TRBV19,CASSIGNGYTF,TGTGCCAGTAGTATTGGGAATGGCTACACCTTC
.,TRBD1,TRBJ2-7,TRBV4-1,CASSQEPGTGTYEQYF,TGCGCCAGCAGCCAAGAACCCGGGACAGGGACCTACGAGCAGTACTTC
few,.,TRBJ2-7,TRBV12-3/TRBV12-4,CASPYEQYF,TGTGCCAGTCCCTACGAGCAGTACTTC
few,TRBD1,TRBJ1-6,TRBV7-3,CASSLGSGQPGGSPLHF,TGTGCCAGCAGCTTAGGTTCGGGACAGCCAGGGGGTTCACCCCTCCACTTT
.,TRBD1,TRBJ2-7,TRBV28,CASSPLGQVRDEQYF,TGTGCCAGCAGTCCCCTGGGACAGGTCCGGGACGAGCAGTACTTC
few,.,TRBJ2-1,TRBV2,CASRNREIDEQFF,TGTGCCAGCAGGAACCGGGAGATCGATGAGCAGTTCTTC
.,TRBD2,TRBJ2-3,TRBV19,CASSLGTSGMVPDTQYF,TGTGCCAGTAGTTTAGGGACTAGCGGGATGGTCCCAGATACGCAGTATTTT
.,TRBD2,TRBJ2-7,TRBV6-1,CASSDRLAGTYEQYF,TGTGCCAGCAGTGATAGACTAGCGGGCACCTACGAGCAGTACTTC
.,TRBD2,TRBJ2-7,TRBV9,CASSPTSALYEQYF,TGTGCCAGCAGCCCCACTAGCGCTCTATACGAGCAGTACTTC
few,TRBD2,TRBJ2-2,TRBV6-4,CASSDSTSGRTGELFF,TGTGCCAGCAGTGACTCGACTAGCGGGAGGACCGGGGAGCTGTTTTTT
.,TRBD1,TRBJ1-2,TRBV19,CASRRKGQQLNYGYTF,TGTGCCAGTAGAAGAAAGGGACAGCAATTAAACTATGGCTACACCTTC
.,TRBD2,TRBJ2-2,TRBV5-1,CASSLREVRTGELFF,TGCGCCAGCAGCTTACGGGAGGTTCGGACCGGGGAGCTGTTTTTT
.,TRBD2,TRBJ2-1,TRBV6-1,CASSVAGDWGEQFF,TGTGCCAGCAGTGTAGCGGGAGATTGGGGTGAGCAGTTCTTC
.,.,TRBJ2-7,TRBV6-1,CASSEGQHSYEQYF,TGTGCCAGCAGTGAAGGACAGCACTCCTACGAGCAGTACTTC
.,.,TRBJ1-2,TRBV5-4,CASSLVGEFARGYTF,TGTGCCAGCAGCTTGGTTGGTGAATTTGCCAGGGGCTACACCTTC
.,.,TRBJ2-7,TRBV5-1,CASSLVGPYEQYF,TGCGCCAGCAGCTTGGTAGGCCCCTACGAGCAGTACTTC
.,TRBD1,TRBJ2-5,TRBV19,CASSISTGTGLQETQYF,TGTGCCAGTAGTATCTCGACCGGGACAGGGCTTCAAGAGACCCAGTACTTC
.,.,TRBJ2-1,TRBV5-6,CASSFWGRFSNEQFF,TGTGCCAGCAGCTTTTGGGGGCGCTTCAGCAATGAGCAGTTCTTC
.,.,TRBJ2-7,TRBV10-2,CASSESGWEQYF,TGCGCCAGCAGTGAGTCCGGGTGGGAGCAGTACTTC
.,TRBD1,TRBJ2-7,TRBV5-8,CASSSGQGRSEQYF,TGTGCCAGCAGCAGCGGACAGGGACGTAGCGAGCAGTACTTC